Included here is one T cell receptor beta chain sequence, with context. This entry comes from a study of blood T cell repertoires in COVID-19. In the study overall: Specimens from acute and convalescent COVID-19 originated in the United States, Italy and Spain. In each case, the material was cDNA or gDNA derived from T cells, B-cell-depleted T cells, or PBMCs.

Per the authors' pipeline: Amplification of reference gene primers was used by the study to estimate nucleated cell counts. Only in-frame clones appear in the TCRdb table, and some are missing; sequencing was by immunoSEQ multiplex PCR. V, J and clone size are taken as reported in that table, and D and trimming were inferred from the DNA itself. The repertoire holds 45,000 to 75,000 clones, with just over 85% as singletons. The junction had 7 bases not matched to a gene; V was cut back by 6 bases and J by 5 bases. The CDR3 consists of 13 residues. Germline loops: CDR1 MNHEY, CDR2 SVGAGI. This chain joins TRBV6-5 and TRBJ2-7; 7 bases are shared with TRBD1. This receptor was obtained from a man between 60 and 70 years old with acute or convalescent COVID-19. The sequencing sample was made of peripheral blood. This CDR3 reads CASSQNRGHEQYF. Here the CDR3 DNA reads TGTGCCAGCAGCCAAAACAGGGGCCACGAGCAGTACTTC.